The rows below give T cell receptor beta chains drawn from one sample of a study of T cell responses to AZD1222 COVID-19 vaccine. Sequenced by immunoSEQ multiplex PCR; TCRdb stores in-frame clones only, minus some. The sample includes some 79,000 clones, over 75% of them seen just once. The starting material was peripheral blood, obtained 28 days after the second AZD1222 dose. These receptor sequences come from an adult who received the AZD1222 COVID-19 vaccine. Each CDR3 is given without its conserved first and last residue. Fields, in order: CDR3 protein, V gene.

CDR3: ASSFAGAHPTYGYT
V: TRBV28

CDR3: ASSLVWPSYYGYT
V: TRBV5-4

CDR3: ASRTFLSYNEQF
V: TRBV28

CDR3: ASSSPGTGDGNTIY
V: TRBV27

CDR3: ASSQTVYGYT
V: TRBV7-9

CDR3: ASSPGGGGENTGELF
V: TRBV7-2

CDR3: AISASLAGENNEQF
V: TRBV10-3

CDR3: ASNDFGGSSYNEQF
V: TRBV7-2

CDR3: ASNQQGGEKLF
V: TRBV12-3/TRBV12-4

CDR3: ATSRESGGTDTQY
V: TRBV15

CDR3: ASSFYKGGTPSRETQY
V: TRBV27

CDR3: ASGQVDYEQY
V: TRBV6-6

CDR3: ASSPLARTGGVEQY
V: TRBV5-4

CDR3: ASSKYSGRDYNEQF
V: TRBV11-3

CDR3: ASSPTTGALGEQY
V: TRBV19

CDR3: ASSREWLASPNQPQH
V: TRBV7-8

CDR3: ASSSGGDGYT
V: TRBV28

CDR3: ASSEAYEQY
V: TRBV25-1

CDR3: ASSGSTGSGSPLH
V: TRBV9

CDR3: ASSLRGDYGYT
V: TRBV7-2

CDR3: ASREQGFGTGELF
V: TRBV7-9

CDR3: ASSLGQQGGSYNSPLH
V: TRBV7-9

CDR3: ASSRFIMGQGNYEQY
V: TRBV27

CDR3: ASSEEGLGTYEQY
V: TRBV6-1

CDR3: ASSSGEANQPQH
V: TRBV19

CDR3: ASSDGDRYGYT
V: TRBV6-5

CDR3: ASSPGTGVGEKLF
V: TRBV7-9

CDR3: ASSPPGLAGGGSYEQY
V: TRBV18

CDR3: ASSHGEAFDGYGYT
V: TRBV3-1/TRBV3-2

CDR3: ASSPGQGDYGYT
V: TRBV21-1

CDR3: ATSSPNWVNTEAF
V: TRBV15

CDR3: ASSLYGHSNQPQH
V: TRBV7-2

CDR3: ATSMLTGELF
V: TRBV15

CDR3: ASSYLTGGGNSPLH
V: TRBV6-6

CDR3: ASSPSVVSNQPQH
V: TRBV16

CDR3: ASSARNEKLF
V: TRBV19

CDR3: ASSSPRGDTEAF
V: TRBV6-6

CDR3: ASSVGTGFTGELF
V: TRBV9

CDR3: ASSQESRQVTGELF
V: TRBV4-2

CDR3: ASSSDDRDHEQF
V: TRBV6-2/TRBV6-3

CDR3: ASSTNPPGGAIQY
V: TRBV19

CDR3: SVASSAFSGNTIY
V: TRBV29-1

CDR3: SVKDRPGDYGYT
V: TRBV29-1

CDR3: ASSQVRGTDTQY
V: TRBV4-3

CDR3: ASSVGLNTEAF
V: TRBV6-4

CDR3: ASSRSSGGADEQF
V: TRBV19

CDR3: ASSPPSGQGIYGYT
V: TRBV18

CDR3: ASSLGRTQETQY
V: TRBV5-1

CDR3: ASSLIWGSYTGELF
V: TRBV5-8

CDR3: ASSNTTRRTGGNNEQF
V: TRBV21-1

CDR3: ASSRDGASNQPQH
V: TRBV5-1

CDR3: ASSVQGFIGEKLF
V: TRBV19